The present T cell receptor beta chain was sequenced within a study of identical twins. TCRdb re-derived calls from the 5' RACE reads in MiXCR, one entry per CDR3 protein. The sample includes 500,000 or so distinct CDR3 sequences, about 20% of them seen just once. This clonotype turned up a few times. These data also formed part of another study, on T cells expressing NK-cell markers.

The sequence derives from a woman between 18 and 29 years old in good health. The sample comprised CD4+ T cells sorted from blood.

The CDR3 DNA is TGCAGTGCCCAGAGGGGGGGGGGATCAGATACGCAGTATTTT. The encoded protein is CSAQRGGGSDTQYF. The chain combines TRBV20-1 with TRBJ2-3; weak D call: TRBD2 (7 bases). The germline CDR1 and CDR2 sequences are DFQATT and SNEGSKA (reference sequence). Trimming removed 6 bases from V and 4 bases from J, with 17 bases in between. The length of the CDR3 is 14 residues.